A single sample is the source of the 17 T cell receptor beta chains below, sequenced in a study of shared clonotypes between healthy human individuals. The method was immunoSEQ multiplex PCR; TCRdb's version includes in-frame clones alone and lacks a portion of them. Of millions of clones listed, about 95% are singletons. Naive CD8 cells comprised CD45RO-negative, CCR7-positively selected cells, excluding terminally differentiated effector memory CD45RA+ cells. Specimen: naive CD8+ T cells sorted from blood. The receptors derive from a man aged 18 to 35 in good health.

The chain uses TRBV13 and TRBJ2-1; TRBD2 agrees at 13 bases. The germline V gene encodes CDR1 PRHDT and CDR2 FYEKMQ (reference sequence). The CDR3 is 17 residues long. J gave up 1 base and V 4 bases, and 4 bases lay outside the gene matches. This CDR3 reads CASSSTSGGQSYNEQFF. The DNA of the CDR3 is TGTGCCAGCAGCTCGACTAGCGGGGGGCAGTCCTACAATGAGCAGTTCTTC.

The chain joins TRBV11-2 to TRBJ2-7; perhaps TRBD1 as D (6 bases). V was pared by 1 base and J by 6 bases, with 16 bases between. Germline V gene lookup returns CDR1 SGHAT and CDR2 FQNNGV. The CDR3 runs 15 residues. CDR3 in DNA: TGTGCCAGCAGCTTAGGGGCAGGGGTCCCCCTCGAGCAGTACTTC. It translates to CASSLGAGVPLEQYF.

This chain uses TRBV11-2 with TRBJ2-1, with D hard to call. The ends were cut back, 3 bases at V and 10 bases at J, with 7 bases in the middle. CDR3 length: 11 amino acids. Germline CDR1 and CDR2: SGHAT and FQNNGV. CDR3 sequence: CASSLGIEQFF. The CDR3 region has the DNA TGTGCCAGCAGCTTGGGAATCGAGCAGTTCTTC.

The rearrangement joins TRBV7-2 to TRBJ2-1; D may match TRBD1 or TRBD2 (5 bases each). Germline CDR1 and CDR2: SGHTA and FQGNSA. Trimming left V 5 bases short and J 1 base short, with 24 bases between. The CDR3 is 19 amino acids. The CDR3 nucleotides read TGTGCCAGCAGCCCAACGGGGCCATTACAGGCCGAGTCCTACAATGAGCAGTTCTTC. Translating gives CASSPTGPLQAESYNEQFF.

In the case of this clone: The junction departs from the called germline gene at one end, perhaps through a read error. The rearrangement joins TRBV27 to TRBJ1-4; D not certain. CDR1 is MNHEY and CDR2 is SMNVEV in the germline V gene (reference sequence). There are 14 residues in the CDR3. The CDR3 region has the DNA TGTGCCAGCAGTTTAATACCGACTAGTGAAAAACTGTTTTTT. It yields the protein CASSLIPTSEKLFF.

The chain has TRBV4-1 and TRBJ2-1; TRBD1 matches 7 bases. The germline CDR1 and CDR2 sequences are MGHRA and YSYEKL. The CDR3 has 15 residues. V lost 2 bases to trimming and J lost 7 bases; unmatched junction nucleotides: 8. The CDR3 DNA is TGCGCCAGCAGCCAACTATTACAGGGGAAAAATGAGCAGTTCTTC. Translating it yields CASSQLLQGKNEQFF.

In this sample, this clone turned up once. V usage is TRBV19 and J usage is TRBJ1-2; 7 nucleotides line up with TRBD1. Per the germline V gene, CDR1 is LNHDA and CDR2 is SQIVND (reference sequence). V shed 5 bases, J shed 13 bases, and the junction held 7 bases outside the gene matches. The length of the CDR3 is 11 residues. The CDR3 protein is CASSYGQVGTF. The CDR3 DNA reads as TGTGCCAGTAGTTACGGACAGGTCGGCACCTTC.

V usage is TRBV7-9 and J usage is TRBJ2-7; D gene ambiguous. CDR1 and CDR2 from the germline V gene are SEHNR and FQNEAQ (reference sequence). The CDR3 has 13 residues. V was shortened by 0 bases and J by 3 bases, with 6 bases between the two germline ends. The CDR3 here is CASSLAADYEQYF. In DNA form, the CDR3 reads TGTGCCAGCAGCTTAGCGGCGGACTACGAGCAGTACTTC. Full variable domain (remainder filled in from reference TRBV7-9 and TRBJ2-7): DTGVSQNPRHKITKRGQNVTFRCDPISEHNRLYWYRQTLGQGPEFLTYFQNEAQLEKSRLLSDRFSAERPKGSFSTLEIQRTEQGDSAMYLCASSLAADYEQYFGPGTRLTVT.

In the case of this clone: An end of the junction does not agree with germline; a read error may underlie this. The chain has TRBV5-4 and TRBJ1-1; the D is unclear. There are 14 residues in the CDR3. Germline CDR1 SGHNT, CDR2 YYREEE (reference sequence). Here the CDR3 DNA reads TGCGCCAGCAGCCAAGATGCGGAGACCACTGAAGCTTTCTTT. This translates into CASSQDAETTEAFF.

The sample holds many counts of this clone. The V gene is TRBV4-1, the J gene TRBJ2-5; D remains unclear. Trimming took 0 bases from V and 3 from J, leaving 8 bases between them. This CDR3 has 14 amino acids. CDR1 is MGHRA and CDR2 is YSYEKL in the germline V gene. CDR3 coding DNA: TGCGCCAGCAGCCAAGATGGATCTGAAGAGACCCAGTACTTC. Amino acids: CASSQDGSEETQYF.

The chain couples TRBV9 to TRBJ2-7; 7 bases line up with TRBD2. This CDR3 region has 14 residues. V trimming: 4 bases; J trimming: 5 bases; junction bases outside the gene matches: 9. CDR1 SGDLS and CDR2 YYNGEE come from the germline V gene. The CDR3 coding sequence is TGTGCCAGCAGCTCTAGGGAGGGTATCAACGAGCAGTACTTC. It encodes CASSSREGINEQYF.

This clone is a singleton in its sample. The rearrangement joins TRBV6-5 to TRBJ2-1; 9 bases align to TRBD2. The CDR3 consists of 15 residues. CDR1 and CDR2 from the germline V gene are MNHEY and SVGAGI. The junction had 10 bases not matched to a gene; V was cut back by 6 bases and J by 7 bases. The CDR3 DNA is TGTGCCAGCAGAGTAGCGGGAGCTGTTCGTAATGAGCAGTTCTTC. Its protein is CASRVAGAVRNEQFF.

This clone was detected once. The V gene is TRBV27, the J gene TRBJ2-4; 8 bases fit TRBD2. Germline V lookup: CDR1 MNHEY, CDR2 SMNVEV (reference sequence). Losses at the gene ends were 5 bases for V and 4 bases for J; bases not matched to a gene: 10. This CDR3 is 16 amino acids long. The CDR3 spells CASSHRLALGKNIQYF. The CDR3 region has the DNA TGTGCCAGCAGTCATCGACTAGCGCTCGGAAAAAACATTCAGTACTTC.

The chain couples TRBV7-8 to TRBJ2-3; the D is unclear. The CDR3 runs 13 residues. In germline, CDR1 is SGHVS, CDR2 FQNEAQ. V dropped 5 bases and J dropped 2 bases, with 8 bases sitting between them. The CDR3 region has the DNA TGTGCCAGCAGCCAACAGAACACAGATACGCAGTATTTT. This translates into CASSQQNTDTQYF.

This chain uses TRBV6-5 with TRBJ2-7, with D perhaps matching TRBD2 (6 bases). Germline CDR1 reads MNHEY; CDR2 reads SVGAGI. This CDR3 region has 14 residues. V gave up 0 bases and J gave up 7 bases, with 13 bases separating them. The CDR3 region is CASSYSGGTGEQYF. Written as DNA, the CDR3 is TGTGCCAGCAGTTACTCCGGCGGGACGGGAGAGCAGTACTTC.

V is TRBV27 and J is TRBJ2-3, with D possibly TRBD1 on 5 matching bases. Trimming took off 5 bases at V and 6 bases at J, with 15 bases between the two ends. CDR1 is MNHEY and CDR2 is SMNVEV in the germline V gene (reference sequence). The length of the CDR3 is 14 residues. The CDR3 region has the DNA TGTGCCAGCAGTACGCAGACAGCTTTGGATACGCAGTATTTT. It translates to CASSTQTALDTQYF.

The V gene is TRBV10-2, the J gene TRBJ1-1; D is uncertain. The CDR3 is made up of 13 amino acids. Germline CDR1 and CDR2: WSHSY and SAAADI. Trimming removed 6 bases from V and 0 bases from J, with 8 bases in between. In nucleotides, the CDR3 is TGCGCCAGCAGGGGCTTCATGAACACTGAAGCTTTCTTT. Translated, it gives CASRGFMNTEAFF.